The 30 T cell receptor beta chains below come from one sample, sequenced in a study of Ad26.COV2.S vaccination and SARS-CoV-2 variants. The assay was immunoSEQ multiplex PCR, and TCRdb's table has in-frame clones only and misses some. This sample has some 520,000 clones, with around nine tenths found just once. Treatment here: around 19 received Ad26.COV2.S at low or high dose, single or two shots; several received placebo; per-sample allocation not given. Material that was analyzed had been drawn on day 63 after the first vaccine or placebo injection. Sequencing was performed on peripheral blood, taken in a trial of Ad26.COV2.S vaccine versus placebo. These receptors all come from a person aged 18 to 59 who received the Ad26.COV2.S COVID-19 vaccine or a placebo.

This sequence joins TRBV27 and TRBJ2-5; 9 bases map to TRBD1. Germline assignment: CDR1 MNHEY and CDR2 SMNVEV (reference sequence). V dropped 3 bases and J dropped 4; count of bases not matched to a gene: 9. The CDR3 runs to 16 residues. CDR3 region: CASSFGGQGRRETQYF. The DNA for the CDR3 is TGTGCCAGCAGTTTTGGAGGACAGGGGCGACGAGAGACCCAGTACTTC.

The chain carries TRBV4-1 and TRBJ1-2, with a tentative D call TRBD1 (5 bases). Germline values: CDR1 MGHRA, CDR2 YSYEKL. CDR3 size: 17 residues. The V and J ends lost 0 bases and 2 bases respectively, with 16 bases between them. The CDR3 DNA reads as TGCGCCAGCAGCCAAGATCTGCCCGGGACGGCCAACTATGGCTACACCTTC. Its protein product is CASSQDLPGTANYGYTF.

The chain carries TRBV9 and TRBJ2-7; 12 nucleotides line up with TRBD1. The CDR3 is 15 amino acids. The V segment lost 2 bases and the J segment 3 bases; nucleotides outside the gene matches: 3. In germline, CDR1 is SGDLS, CDR2 YYNGEE. CDR3: CASSVGTGGFYEQYF. The CDR3 DNA sequence: TGTGCCAGCAGCGTGGGGACAGGGGGCTTCTACGAGCAGTACTTC.

This sequence joins TRBV5-1 and TRBJ1-5; D not certain. The V end lost 0 bases, the J end lost 6 bases, and 7 bases lay between the germline ends. The CDR3 loop spans 13 amino acids. The germline CDR1 and CDR2 sequences are SGHRS and YFSETQ. The CDR3, as DNA: TGCGCCAGCAGCTTGGAGGGTATTCAGCCCCAGCATTTT. This translates into CASSLEGIQPQHF.

This clone was detected ten times or more. V usage is TRBV6-2 or TRBV6-3 and J usage is TRBJ2-7, with D possibly being TRBD2 (6 bases). The germline gives CDR1 MNHEY, CDR2 SVGEGT. With 4 bases removed from V and 9 bases from J, the gap between germline ends came to 22 bases. The CDR3 sequence is 15 residues long. CDR3 amino acids: CASSSVSLGLRGQYF. CDR3 coding DNA: TGTGCCAGCAGTTCAGTTAGCCTTGGACTACGAGGGCAGTACTTC.

This sequence joins TRBV19 and TRBJ2-1, with D uncertain. The CDR3 length is 13 residues. CDR1 and CDR2 (germline): LNHDA, SQIVND (reference sequence). The germline V and J ends were trimmed by 2 bases and 7 bases, with 9 bases remaining between them. DNA for the CDR3: TGTGCCAGTAGTATAAACCAGCTAAATGAGCAGTTCTTC. Translated, it gives CASSINQLNEQFF.

The V call is TRBV28, the J call TRBJ2-7; weak D call: TRBD2 (5 bases). Germline assignment: CDR1 MDHEN and CDR2 SYDVKM. V lost 6 bases and J 7 bases, leaving 16 bases between the germline ends. The CDR3 consists of 13 residues. The DNA for the CDR3 is TGTGCCAGCAGGGACTCGCCCATGAGGGAGCAGTACTTC. This sequence encodes CASRDSPMREQYF.

The V gene is TRBV7-9, the J gene TRBJ2-3, with D unclear. Trimming took 1 base from V and 2 from J, leaving 7 bases between them. Germline V gives CDR1 SEHNR, CDR2 FQNEAQ (reference sequence). CDR3 length: 14 residues. DNA of the CDR3: TGTGCCAGCAGCTTAGGCGCTTACACAGATACGCAGTATTTT. Translating it yields CASSLGAYTDTQYF. The full variable domain, rest sourced from reference TRBV7-9 and TRBJ2-3, is DTGVSQNPRHKITKRGQNVTFRCDPISEHNRLYWYRQTLGQGPEFLTYFQNEAQLEKSRLLSDRFSAERPKGSFSTLEIQRTEQGDSAMYLCASSLGAYTDTQYFGPGTRLTVL.

This clone was counted once. V and J are TRBV28 and TRBJ2-1; 7 bases are shared with TRBD2. V lost 5 bases and J lost 6; bases outside the gene matches: 16. The length of the CDR3 is 17 residues. Per the germline V gene, CDR1 is MDHEN and CDR2 is SYDVKM. Written as DNA, the CDR3 is TGTGCCAGCAGTCTCGGAACCGGGACTACAAGGGGCAATGAGCAGTTCTTC. It codes for CASSLGTGTTRGNEQFF.

This clone came up once. V is TRBV7-2 and J is TRBJ2-2, with 9 bases matching TRBD1. Germline V gene sequence: CDR1 SGHTA, CDR2 FQGNSA. The CDR3 covers 15 residues. Trimming took 5 bases from V and 6 from J; bases not matched to a gene: 7. DNA for the CDR3: TGTGCCAGCAGCCAGGGACAGGGTCACTCCGGGGAGCTGTTTTTT. Encoded protein: CASSQGQGHSGELFF. Together with reference TRBV7-2 and TRBJ2-2, the CDR3 gives the full variable domain: GAGVSQSPSNKVTEKGKDVELRCDPISGHTALYWYRQSLGQGLEFLIYFQGNSAPDKSGLPSDRFSAERTGGSVSTLTIQRTQQEDSAVYLCASSQGQGHSGELFFGEGSRLTVL.

For the CDR3, the DNA is TGTGCCACCTCTAGCGGGTCCTACAATGAGCAGTTCTTC. This codes for CATSSGSYNEQFF. V is TRBV24-1 and J is TRBJ2-1, with 8 bases fitting TRBD2. Trimming cost V 9 bases and J 1 base; bases outside gene matches: 1. Germline CDR1 reads KGHDR; CDR2 reads SFDVKD. This CDR3 is built from 13 residues.

The V and J genes are TRBV14 and TRBJ2-5; unclear D gene. Germline V gene sequence: CDR1 SGHDN, CDR2 FVKESK. Trimming cost V 1 base and J 3 bases, with 6 bases left between them. The CDR3 consists of 13 residues. The CDR3 region is CASSQVLKETQYF. For the CDR3, the DNA is TGTGCCAGCAGCCAAGTCTTAAAAGAGACCCAGTACTTC.

This chain uses TRBV7-2 with TRBJ2-1, with D possibly being TRBD1 (6 bases). This CDR3 is built from 16 residues. Deletions cut 4 bases from V and 6 bases from J, with 19 bases between. Germline values: CDR1 SGHTA, CDR2 FQGNSA. The CDR3 loop is CASSSTGTIPSNEQFF. In nucleotides, the CDR3 is TGTGCCAGCAGCTCGACCGGGACAATACCTTCCAATGAGCAGTTCTTC. The full variable domain, completed using reference TRBV7-2 and TRBJ2-1, is GAGVSQSPSNKVTEKGKDVELRCDPISGHTALYWYRQSLGQGLEFLIYFQGNSAPDKSGLPSDRFSAERTGGSVSTLTIQRTQQEDSAVYLCASSSTGTIPSNEQFFGPGTRLTVL.

This clone was detected only a few times. The CDR3 here is CASSGYGGRGYEQYF. CDR3 coding DNA: TGTGCCAGCAGCGGGTACGGCGGGAGGGGCTACGAGCAGTACTTC. This sequence joins TRBV14 and TRBJ2-7, with 9 positions matching TRBD2. Germline values: CDR1 SGHDN, CDR2 FVKESK. V gave up 5 bases and J gave up 3 bases; unmatched junction bases: 8. The CDR3 runs to 15 residues.

The chain is built from TRBV2 and TRBJ1-2; 11 bases match TRBD1. With V trimmed by 3 bases and J by 6 bases, 9 bases remained unmatched. Germline V lookup: CDR1 SNHLY, CDR2 FYNNEI. The CDR3 is 16 residues long. The CDR3 loop reads CASSEREGQGADGYTF. The CDR3 DNA reads as TGTGCCAGCAGTGAGAGAGAAGGACAGGGGGCCGATGGCTACACCTTC.

V is TRBV6-5 and J is TRBJ1-5; tentatively, D is TRBD1 (5 bases). Germline V gene data show CDR1 as MNHEY and CDR2 as SVGAGI. The CDR3 sequence is 15 residues long. Trimming stripped 6 bases from V and 9 bases from J, with 21 bases between. The CDR3 is CASSLTGLVRSPQHF. DNA of the CDR3: TGTGCCAGCAGCCTTACGGGACTGGTCCGTTCGCCCCAGCATTTT.

This clone has a single count. The chain links TRBV6-1 to TRBJ2-7; the D is unclear. Germline V lookup: CDR1 MNHNS, CDR2 SASEGT. Trimming cost V 3 bases and J 3 bases, with 3 bases left between them. The CDR3 spans 11 residues. In DNA form, the CDR3 reads TGTGCCAGCAGTGATATCTACGAGCAGTACTTC. Protein sequence: CASSDIYEQYF.

This chain uses TRBV4-2 with TRBJ2-5, with 7 bases fitting TRBD1. The CDR3 loop spans 16 amino acids. V trimming: 1 base; J trimming: 6 bases; junction bases outside the gene matches: 11. Per the germline V gene, CDR1 is LGHNA and CDR2 is YNFKEQ. Written as DNA, the CDR3 is TGTGCCAGCAGCCAAGGGGCGACAGGGAGCGAAAAGACCCAGTACTTC. Translated, it gives CASSQGATGSEKTQYF.

The chain carries TRBV2 and TRBJ1-1; D unresolved. Trimming removed 8 bases from V and 3 bases from J, with 10 bases in between. The CDR3 runs 12 residues. Germline lookup yields CDR1 SNHLY and CDR2 FYNNEI. CDR3 nucleotide sequence: TGTGCCAGCGATCGGGGTGACACTGAAGCTTTCTTT. Its translation: CASDRGDTEAFF. The whole variable domain, remainder taken from reference TRBV2 and TRBJ1-1, is EPEVTQTPSHQVTQMGQEVILRCVPISNHLYFYWYRQILGQKVEFLVSFYNNEISEKSEIFDDQFSVERPDGSNFTLKIRSTKLEDSAMYFCASDRGDTEAFFGQGTRLTVV.

This chain links TRBV1 with TRBJ2-5; the table names TRBD2, a call not compared with the DNA. TRBV1 is a known pseudogene. The CDR3 totals 16 residues. This CDR3 is CTSSQVLAGGQETQYF. As DNA, the CDR3 is TGCACCAGCAGCCAAGTACTAGCGGGAGGCCAGGAGACCCAGTACTTC.

The CDR3 protein is CASSAGLGYNEQFF. CDR3 DNA sequence: TGTGCCAGCAGTGCGGGACTAGGATACAATGAGCAGTTCTTC. V is TRBV2 and J is TRBJ2-1; 8 bases align to TRBD2. V lost 4 bases, J lost 4 bases, and 3 bases stayed unmatched. Germline CDR1 reads SNHLY; CDR2 reads FYNNEI. This CDR3 is built from 14 residues.

The CDR3 DNA is TGTGCCAGCAGCCCGGGACAGGTCTCTGGAAACACCATATATTTT. Its translation: CASSPGQVSGNTIYF. This chain connects TRBV5-8 to TRBJ1-3; TRBD1 matches 8 bases. The germline V gene encodes CDR1 SGHTS and CDR2 YDEGEE. There are 15 residues in the CDR3. Germline trimming cut 4 bases from V and 0 bases from J; bases unmatched to any gene: 3.

The chain couples TRBV9 to TRBJ1-2; weak D call: TRBD1 (6 bases). The CDR3 is 14 residues long. V lost 4 bases and J 4 bases, leaving 14 bases between the germline ends. The germline CDR1 and CDR2 sequences are SGDLS and YYNGEE. Here the CDR3 reads CASSPQGGSYGYTF. In nucleotides, the CDR3 is TGTGCCAGCAGCCCACAGGGTGGGAGCTATGGCTACACCTTC.

This clone was seen once. The gene calls are TRBV29-1 and TRBJ2-2; the match to TRBD2 covers 9 bases. CDR1 and CDR2 from the germline V gene are SQVTM and ANQGSEA. The CDR3 is 16 residues long. V was pared by 2 bases and J by 3 bases, with 7 bases of the junction left unmatched. CDR3 in DNA: TGCAGCGTTGAAAGGATACTAGCGGGCGACACCGGGGAGCTGTTTTTT. Its protein product is CSVERILAGDTGELFF.

This clone was counted between two and nine times. V gene TRBV10-3 combines with J gene TRBJ2-7, with D possibly matching TRBD2 (7 bases). This CDR3 is built from 16 residues. Trimming cost V 0 bases and J 4 bases, with 16 bases left between them. The germline CDR1 and CDR2 sequences are ENHRY and SYGVKD. This CDR3 reads CAISESGRGAPYEQYF. The CDR3 DNA reads as TGTGCCATCAGTGAGTCCGGTCGGGGGGCACCTTACGAGCAGTACTTC.

This clone was seen just once. The CDR3 here is CASSLSGGVKEEKLFF. The CDR3 coding sequence is TGCGCCAGCAGCTTAAGCGGAGGGGTTAAGGAGGAAAAACTGTTTTTT. V gene TRBV5-1 combines with J gene TRBJ1-4; perhaps TRBD1 as D (5 bases). The CDR3 length is 16 residues. Germline V lookup: CDR1 SGHRS, CDR2 YFSETQ. Between the trimmed V and J ends, which lost 2 bases and 8 bases, there was a span of 19 bases. The variable domain in full, with the rest retrieved from reference TRBV5-1 and TRBJ1-4, is KAGVTQTPRYLIKTRGQQVTLSCSPISGHRSVSWYQQTPGQGLQFLFEYFSETQRNKGNFPGRFSGRQFSNSRSEMNVSTLELGDSALYLCASSLSGGVKEEKLFFGSGTQLSVL.

In this sample, this clone turned up a few times. The gene calls are TRBV6-2 or TRBV6-3 and TRBJ2-2; D not resolved. This CDR3 contains 16 residues. CDR1 and CDR2 (germline): MNHEY, SVGEGT. V lost 0 bases to trimming and J lost 4 bases, with 12 bases between them. CDR3 sequence: CASSYSKKGFTGELFF. CDR3 sequence (DNA): TGTGCCAGCAGTTACTCGAAGAAGGGTTTCACCGGGGAGCTGTTTTTT.

This chain uses TRBV2 with TRBJ2-7, with a tentative D call TRBD2 (5 bases). The CDR3 extends over 18 amino acids. In germline, CDR1 is SNHLY, CDR2 FYNNEI. V was cut by 2 bases and J by 0 bases, with 20 bases left in between. CDR3 coding DNA: TGTGCCAGCAGTGAAATGGCTAGCTGGGCGGATGCCTCCTACGAGCAGTACTTC. Amino acid sequence: CASSEMASWADASYEQYF.

The V and J genes are TRBV10-3 and TRBJ2-7; TRBD1 aligns across 9 bases. The germline CDR1 and CDR2 sequences are ENHRY and SYGVKD. CDR3 length equals 13 residues. V was pared by 6 bases and J by 0 bases, with 0 bases of the junction left unmatched. The CDR3 region is CAIRGQGSYEQYF. The CDR3 DNA is TGTGCCATCAGGGGACAGGGCTCCTACGAGCAGTACTTC.

V and J are TRBV5-4 and TRBJ1-2; D not resolved. This CDR3 region has 13 residues. Trimming shortened V by 2 bases and J by 8 bases, and 13 bases separated the two germline ends. Germline lookup yields CDR1 SGHNT and CDR2 YYREEE (reference sequence). In DNA, the CDR3 is TGTGCCAGCAGCTTCCCTACAGTCCGGGGCTACACCTTC. This translates into CASSFPTVRGYTF.